The 27 T cell receptor beta chains below were found in one sample sequenced in a study of T cells after yellow fever vaccination. TCRdb passed the 5' RACE reads through MiXCR, listing each CDR3 protein once. This sample has about 94,000 distinct CDR3 sequences, with about 8.2% found just once. This sample comprised CD8+ T cells not binding an NS4B(214-222) dextramer, sorted from PBMCs, obtained less than 16 days after the first yellow fever vaccination. The receptors stem from a man younger than 35 who received the YFV17D yellow fever vaccine.

This clonotype was detected a few times. The rearrangement joins TRBV4-1 to TRBJ2-1; 9 bases map to TRBD2. The V and J ends lost 1 base and 3 bases, in that order; junction bases with no gene match: 4. This CDR3 spans 16 amino acids. Germline CDR1 and CDR2: MGHRA and YSYEKL. The CDR3 spells CASSQVRGGLYNEQFF. As DNA, the CDR3 is TGCGCCAGCAGCCAAGTGCGGGGGGGCCTCTACAATGAGCAGTTCTTC.

In this sample, this clonotype turned up a few times. CDR3 sequence reads: CASSYLTRGVFNTEAFF. CDR3 nucleotides: TGTGCCAGCAGTTATCTTACAAGGGGTGTGTTCAACACTGAAGCTTTCTTT. The chain employs TRBV6-5 and TRBJ1-1, with D perhaps matching TRBD1 (5 bases). Germline V CDR1 and CDR2: MNHEY, SVGAGI. The CDR3 is 17 residues long. Trimming left V 3 bases short and J 2 bases short, with 19 bases between.

This clonotype turned up a few times. CDR3 loop: CASSQDTSSYEQYV. CDR3 DNA: TGCGCCAGCAGCCAAGATACGAGCTCCTACGAGCAGTACGTC. This chain connects TRBV4-1 to TRBJ2-7; no clear D. Germline V lookup: CDR1 MGHRA, CDR2 YSYEKL. CDR3 length: 14 amino acids. V was cut by 0 bases and J by 0 bases, with 6 bases left in between.

This clonotype was seen a few times. The chain has TRBV5-4 and TRBJ2-7; no reliable D call. CDR1 is SGHNT and CDR2 is YYREEE in the germline V gene (reference sequence). V was pared by 5 bases and J by 6 bases, with 12 bases between. The CDR3 runs 12 residues. CDR3 sequence: CASSTGGAEQYF. The CDR3 DNA sequence: TGTGCCAGCAGTACCGGTGGTGCCGAGCAGTACTTC. The whole variable domain, filled in from reference TRBV5-4 and TRBJ2-7, reads ETGVTQSPTHLIKTRGQQVTLRCSSQSGHNTVSWYQQALGQGPQFIFQYYREEENGRGNFPPRFSGLQFPNYSSELNVNALELDDSALYLCASSTGGAEQYFGPGTRLTVT.

The chain links TRBV5-1 to TRBJ2-1; TRBD1 matches at 9 bases. This CDR3 region has 16 residues. Trimming took 5 bases from V and 7 from J; bases not matched to a gene: 13. Germline-derived CDR1 and CDR2 are SGHRS and YFSETQ. CDR3 region: CASRGDPGQGKNEQFF. CDR3 nucleotide sequence: TGCGCCAGCAGGGGGGACCCGGGACAGGGTAAGAATGAGCAGTTCTTC.

In its sample, this clonotype was seen a few times. The junction departs from the called germline gene at one end, perhaps through a read error. The chain has TRBV2 and TRBJ2-4; D gene ambiguous. The CDR3 is 10 residues long. Germline lookup yields CDR1 SNHLY and CDR2 FYNNEI. As DNA, the CDR3 is TGCGGCGCAGGACGCAACATTCAGTACTTC. Its translation: CGAGRNIQYF. The complete variable domain, with remaining parts taken from reference TRBV2 and TRBJ2-4, reads EPEVTQTPSHQVTQMGQEVILRCVPISNHLYFYWYRQILGQKVEFLVSFYNNEISEKSEIFDDQFSVERPDGSNFTLKIRSTKLEDSAMYFCGAGRNIQYFGAGTRLSVL.

This clonotype was picked up a small number of times. The V gene is TRBV4-3, the J gene TRBJ1-4; no firm D call. The ends were cut back, 1 base at V and 8 bases at J, with 14 bases in the middle. The CDR3 is made up of 15 amino acids. Looked up from germline, CDR1 is LGHNA and CDR2 is YSLEER. The CDR3 protein is CASSQVGALEEKLFF. CDR3 DNA: TGCGCCAGCAGCCAAGTAGGAGCTTTAGAGGAAAAACTGTTTTTT.

This clonotype has at least ten counts. The V and J genes are TRBV19 and TRBJ2-2, with D perhaps matching TRBD1 or TRBD2 (5 bases each). Trimming shortened V by 1 base and J by 4 bases, and 10 bases separated the two germline ends. Looked up from germline, CDR1 is LNHDA and CDR2 is SQIVND (reference sequence). The CDR3 is 15 amino acids. The CDR3: CASSIAGRSTGELFF. CDR3 bases: TGTGCCAGTAGTATAGCGGGACGGAGCACCGGGGAGCTGTTTTTT.

This sequence joins TRBV15 and TRBJ1-5; no clear D gene. The CDR3 contains 12 residues. Per germline, CDR1 LNHNV and CDR2 YYDKDF (reference sequence). V dropped 0 bases and J dropped 6 bases, with 3 bases sitting between them. The CDR3 region is CATSRDRQPQHF. CDR3 nucleotide sequence: TGTGCCACCAGCAGAGATCGTCAGCCCCAGCATTTT. The full variable domain, rest sourced from reference TRBV15 and TRBJ1-5, is DAMVIQNPRYQVTQFGKPVTLSCSQTLNHNVMYWYQQKSSQAPKLLFHYYDKDFNNEADTPDNFQSRRPNTSFCFLDIRSPGLGDTAMYLCATSRDRQPQHFGDGTRLSIL.

This clonotype turned up a few times. The rearrangement uses TRBV12-3 or TRBV12-4 and TRBJ1-1; 7 bases align to TRBD1. After removal of 4 bases from V and 1 base from J, the junction contained 6 bases not matched to a gene. The CDR3 extends over 15 amino acids. The CDR3 here is CASSWLRGPNTEAFF. CDR3 sequence (DNA): TGTGCCAGCAGTTGGTTGAGGGGGCCGAACACTGAAGCTTTCTTT.

This clonotype was seen a handful of times. V is TRBV9 and J is TRBJ1-2; 11 nucleotides match TRBD1. The germline gives CDR1 SGDLS, CDR2 YYNGEE. The V gene end was trimmed by 6 bases and the J gene end by 13 bases; junction bases not matched to a gene: 8. This CDR3 comprises 12 residues. For the CDR3, the DNA is TGTGCCAGCATCGGGACAGGGGGTCTCTCCACCTTC. Residues: CASIGTGGLSTF.

The chain combines TRBV4-1 with TRBJ1-1; 9 bases match TRBD1. Germline assignment: CDR1 MGHRA and CDR2 YSYEKL. CDR3 length equals 18 residues. Trimming at V came to 5 bases and at J to 1 base, leaving 14 bases not matched to a gene. The chain's CDR3 is CASSERDRAYVRNTEAFF. CDR3 nucleotides: TGCGCCAGCAGCGAAAGGGACAGGGCTTATGTTAGGAACACTGAAGCTTTCTTT.

The chain uses TRBV4-2 and TRBJ2-3; 9 bases align to TRBD2. CDR3 length equals 19 residues. The V segment lost 0 bases and the J segment 4 bases; nucleotides outside the gene matches: 14. CDR1 and CDR2 (germline): LGHNA, YNFKEQ. CDR3 in DNA: TGTGCCAGCAGCCAAGAGAGTAATGGCGGGGGGGCCCGGGCAGATACGCAGTATTTT. Translating it yields CASSQESNGGGARADTQYF.

This clonotype has more than one count but fewer than ten. The chain combines TRBV5-6 with TRBJ2-7, with 7 bases fitting TRBD2. This CDR3 is 12 amino acids long. Trimming removed 4 bases from V and 3 bases from J; junction bases left unmatched: 1. Germline CDR1 reads SGHDT; CDR2 reads YYEEEE. The CDR3 loop is CASSGGGYEQYF. Written as DNA, the CDR3 is TGTGCCAGCAGCGGGGGGGGCTACGAGCAGTACTTC. The entire variable domain, with the rest obtained from reference TRBV5-6 and TRBJ2-7, is as follows: DAGVTQSPTHLIKTRGQQVTLRCSPKSGHDTVSWYQQALGQGPQFIFQYYEEEERQRGNFPDRFSGHQFPNYSSELNVNALLLGDSALYLCASSGGGYEQYFGPGTRLTVT.

V gene TRBV20-1 combines with J gene TRBJ2-7, with 8 bases matching TRBD1. Per the germline V gene, CDR1 is DFQATT and CDR2 is SNEGSKA (reference sequence). J was trimmed by 4 bases and V by 5 bases; bases with no gene match: 7. The CDR3 has 13 amino acids. The DNA of the CDR3 is TGCAGTGCTCAGGACAGGGAGAAATACGAGCAGTACGTC. Translating gives CSAQDREKYEQYV.

At least ten counts were recorded for this clonotype. The chain couples TRBV20-1 to TRBJ1-5, with D hard to call. The CDR3 runs to 13 residues. V lost 3 bases to trimming and J lost 6 bases, with 12 bases between them. Germline CDR1 DFQATT, CDR2 SNEGSKA (reference sequence). The CDR3 loop reads CSARAGHSQPQHF. The DNA of the CDR3 is TGCAGTGCTAGGGCCGGGCACAGTCAGCCCCAGCATTTT.

At least ten counts were recorded for this clonotype. V gene TRBV28 combines with J gene TRBJ2-5; the match to TRBD1 covers 9 bases. J lost 5 bases, V lost 7 bases, and 11 bases had no gene match. This CDR3 region has 15 residues. Germline V gene sequence: CDR1 MDHEN, CDR2 SYDVKM. In DNA, the CDR3 is TGTGCCAGCACCCCCGGGACAGGGCGGAAGGAGACCCAGTACTTC. Translated: CASTPGTGRKETQYF.

The V gene is TRBV7-8, the J gene TRBJ2-1, with D hard to call. The CDR3 totals 11 residues. Between the trimmed V and J ends, which lost 5 bases and 10 bases, there was a span of 9 bases. The V gene's germline CDR1 is SGHVS and CDR2 FQNEAQ. This CDR3 reads CASSQSMEQFF. Written as DNA, the CDR3 is TGTGCCAGCAGCCAATCCATGGAGCAGTTCTTC.

The chain recombines TRBV28 with TRBJ1-1; D gene uncertain. The V gene's germline CDR1 is MDHEN and CDR2 SYDVKM. The CDR3 covers 15 residues. Trimming shortened V by 2 bases and J by 3 bases, and 13 bases separated the two germline ends. CDR3 in DNA: TGTGCCAGCAGTTTAAGAACCGGCAGTTACACTGAAGCTTTCTTT. Translating it yields CASSLRTGSYTEAFF.

This clonotype was counted only a few times. The chain employs TRBV5-1 and TRBJ2-1; 8 positions agree with TRBD2. V dropped 3 bases and J dropped 4; count of bases not matched to a gene: 12. Per germline, CDR1 SGHRS and CDR2 YFSETQ. The CDR3 is 17 residues long. The DNA for the CDR3 is TGCGCCAGCAGCTCCGGCTTTACGGGGGGGCAGTACAATGAGCAGTTCTTC. The encoded protein is CASSSGFTGGQYNEQFF.

About this clonotype itself: No conserved phenylalanine or tryptophan is present at the end of the CDR3, so a read error is the likely explanation. V gene TRBV5-1 combines with J gene TRBJ2-4, with TRBD2 as a possible D gene (5 bases). V was trimmed by 1 base and J by 8 bases, leaving 13 bases between them. This CDR3 spans 14 amino acids. Germline CDR1 is SGHRS and CDR2 is YFSETQ. The CDR3 sequence: CASSLRGPGDIQYY. In DNA form, the CDR3 reads TGCGCCAGCAGCTTGCGGGGTCCCGGGGACATTCAGTACTAC.

This clonotype was observed many times. This chain links TRBV5-1 with TRBJ2-7; 9 bases are shared with TRBD2. CDR1 and CDR2 (germline): SGHRS, YFSETQ. V gave up 3 bases and J gave up 5 bases; unmatched junction bases: 9. The CDR3 sequence is 15 residues long. CDR3 sequence: CASSSLSGRPDEQYF. The CDR3 region has the DNA TGCGCCAGCAGCTCTCTCAGCGGGAGGCCAGACGAGCAGTACTTC.

This clonotype has just a few counts. The V gene is TRBV5-4, the J gene TRBJ1-2, with D hard to call. The CDR3 runs 15 residues. CDR1 is SGHNT, CDR2 YYREEE, per germline (reference sequence). V was trimmed by 0 bases and J by 1 base, leaving 10 bases between them. DNA of the CDR3: TGTGCCAGCAGCTTGGCCCCGGCAGATAACTATGGCTACACCTTC. Translation: CASSLAPADNYGYTF.

The V call is TRBV5-4, the J call TRBJ2-5; D is possibly TRBD1 or TRBD2 (5 bases each). V lost 2 bases, J lost 4 bases, and 9 bases lay in between. Germline CDR1 is SGHNT and CDR2 is YYREEE (reference sequence). The length of the CDR3 is 13 residues. CDR3 protein: CASSFWGSETQYF. CDR3 in DNA: TGTGCCAGCAGCTTTTGGGGGTCAGAGACCCAGTACTTC.

The rearrangement uses TRBV6-1 and TRBJ2-6; 12 positions agree with TRBD2. The CDR3 has 18 amino acids. After removal of 7 bases from V and 0 bases from J, the junction contained 7 bases not matched to a gene. Germline V CDR1 and CDR2: MNHNS, SASEGT. The CDR3: CASNPLAGGPSGANVLTF. CDR3 coding DNA: TGTGCCAGCAACCCACTAGCGGGGGGCCCCTCTGGGGCCAACGTCCTGACTTTC.

This clonotype has a count of ten or more. J is TRBJ2-1 and V is TRBV4-1; tentatively, D is TRBD1 (5 bases). The CDR3 consists of 17 residues. V was pared by 0 bases and J by 6 bases, with 18 bases between. Germline CDR1 MGHRA, CDR2 YSYEKL. The CDR3 coding sequence is TGCGCCAGCAGCCAAGATCCTAGGGTCTTAGGGGCCAATGAGCAGTTCTTC. Encoded protein: CASSQDPRVLGANEQFF.

This chain connects TRBV5-1 to TRBJ1-2; 7 bases map to TRBD1. V was clipped by 3 bases and J by 4 bases; unmatched bases: 9. Germline assignment: CDR1 SGHRS and CDR2 YFSETQ. The CDR3 length is 15 residues. For the CDR3, the DNA is TGCGCCAGCAGCTCAATTCAGGGGACAGCCTATGGCTACACCTTC. It is translated as CASSSIQGTAYGYTF. The variable domain in full, completed from reference TRBV5-1 and TRBJ1-2, reads KAGVTQTPRYLIKTRGQQVTLSCSPISGHRSVSWYQQTPGQGLQFLFEYFSETQRNKGNFPGRFSGRQFSNSRSEMNVSTLELGDSALYLCASSSIQGTAYGYTFGSGTRLTVV.